This note documents a single TCR beta chain sequence. One entry per CDR3 protein results from TCRdb running MiXCR on the RT-PCR reads. Here the sample spans about a million distinct CDR3 sequences, more than 15% being singletons. CDR1 and CDR2 (germline): SGHTA, FQGNSA. With V trimmed by 5 bases and J by 3 bases, 8 bases remained unmatched. The CDR3 length is 15 residues. This record comes from a study of patients and donors after allogeneic stem cell transplantation. The sequence was obtained from a human donor who was either an allogeneic HSCT recipient or a stem cell or donor lymphocyte infusion donor (not recorded which). It is not recorded whose cells these are; they may come from a transplant donor. The chain employs TRBV7-2 and TRBJ2-7, with TRBD1 matching over 9 bases. Source material: blood, either unsorted or a sorted T cell fraction (not recorded which). The DNA of the CDR3 is TGTGCCAGCAGCGCAACACCGGGACAGGGCTACGAGCAGTACTTC. The encoded protein is CASSATPGQGYEQYF.